In this sample, the clone carrying this T cell receptor beta chain turned up many times. Its antigen is not known. This sample's time point: patch test 1, 2 weeks after DPC sensitization. The treatment denotes: therapeutic diphenylcyclopropenone sensitization with weekly scalp DPC. The starting material, unfractionated whole blood, was used for total RNA extraction. These data belong to a study of human T cells and chemical hapten exposure. Across the study: Subjects had 2% DPC placed on roughly 2 cm by roughly 2 cm of upper inner arm skin for sensitization. Whole-study results and caveats: TCRs above 1 in 1000 frequency stayed constant with DPC sensitization.

Germline loops: CDR1 SGHNT, CDR2 YYREEE (reference sequence). After removal of 0 bases from V and 6 bases from J, the junction contained 4 bases not matched to a gene. This CDR3 is 14 amino acids long. TCRdb fed the RACE reads into MiXCR, producing one record per CDR3 protein. Of 39,000 or so distinct CDR3 sequences listed, over 3.5% are singletons. This TCR came from a man aged 50 or older with alopecia areata. Some clones in this sample may be carry-over from other donors' samples. The chain recombines TRBV5-4 with TRBJ2-7, with 9 bases lining up with TRBD2. Sequenced here: whole blood, sampled in connection with sensitization to the hapten diphenylcyclopropenone (DPC). The CDR3, as DNA: TGTGCCAGCAGCTTGGTCGGGACTAGCAGCGAGCAGTACTTC. It yields the protein CASSLVGTSSEQYF.